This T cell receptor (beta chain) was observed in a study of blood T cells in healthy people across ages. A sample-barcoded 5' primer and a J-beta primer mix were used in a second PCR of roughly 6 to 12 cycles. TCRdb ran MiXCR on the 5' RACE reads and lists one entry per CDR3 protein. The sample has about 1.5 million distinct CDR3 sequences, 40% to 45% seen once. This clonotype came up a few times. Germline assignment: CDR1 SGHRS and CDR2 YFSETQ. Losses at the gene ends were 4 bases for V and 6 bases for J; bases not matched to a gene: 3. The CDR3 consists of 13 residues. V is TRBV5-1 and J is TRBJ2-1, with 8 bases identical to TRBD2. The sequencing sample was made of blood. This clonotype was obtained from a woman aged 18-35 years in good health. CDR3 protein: CASSPGLANEQFF. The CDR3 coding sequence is TGCGCCAGCAGCCCTGGACTAGCCAATGAGCAGTTCTTC.